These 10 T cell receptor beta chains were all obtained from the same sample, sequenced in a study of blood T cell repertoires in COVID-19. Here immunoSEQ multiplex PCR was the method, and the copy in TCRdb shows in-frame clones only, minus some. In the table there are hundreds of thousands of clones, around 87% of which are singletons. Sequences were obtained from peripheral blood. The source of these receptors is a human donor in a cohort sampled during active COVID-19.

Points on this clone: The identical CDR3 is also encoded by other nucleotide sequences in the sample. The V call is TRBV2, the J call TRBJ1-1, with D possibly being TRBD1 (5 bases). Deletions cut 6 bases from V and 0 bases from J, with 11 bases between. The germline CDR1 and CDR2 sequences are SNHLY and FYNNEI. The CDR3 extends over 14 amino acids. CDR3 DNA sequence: TGTGCCAGCAGATACCGGGACTTGAACACTGAAGCTTTCTTT. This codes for CASRYRDLNTEAFF.

CDR3 loop: CAWRGGDGYTF. DNA of the CDR3: TGTGCCTGGAGGGGGGGGGATGGCTACACCTTC. This chain joins TRBV30 and TRBJ1-2; D possibly corresponds to TRBD1 (5 bases). Trimming cost V 3 bases and J 6 bases, with 8 bases left between them. From germline, CDR1 is GTSNPN and CDR2 SVGIG (reference sequence). The CDR3 has 11 amino acids.

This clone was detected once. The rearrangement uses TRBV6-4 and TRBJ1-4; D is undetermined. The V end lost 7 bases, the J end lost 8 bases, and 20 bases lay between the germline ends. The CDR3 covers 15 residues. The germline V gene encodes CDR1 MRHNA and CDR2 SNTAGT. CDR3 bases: TGTGCCAGCAAGTTTCGGGGAGGTGTAGGGGAAAAACTGTTTTTT. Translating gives CASKFRGGVGEKLFF.

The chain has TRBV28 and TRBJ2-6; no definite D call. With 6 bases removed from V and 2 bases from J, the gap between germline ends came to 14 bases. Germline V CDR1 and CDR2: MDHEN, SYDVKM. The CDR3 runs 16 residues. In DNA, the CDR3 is TGTGCCAGCAGGCCCGTAGCCGACCCTGGGGCCAACGTCCTGACTTTC. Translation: CASRPVADPGANVLTF. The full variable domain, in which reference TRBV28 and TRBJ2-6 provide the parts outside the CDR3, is DVKVTQSSRYLVKRTGEKVFLECVQDMDHENMFWYRQDPGLGLRLIYFSYDVKMKEKGDIPEGYSVSREKKERFSLILESASTNQTSMYLCASRPVADPGANVLTFGAGSRLTVL.

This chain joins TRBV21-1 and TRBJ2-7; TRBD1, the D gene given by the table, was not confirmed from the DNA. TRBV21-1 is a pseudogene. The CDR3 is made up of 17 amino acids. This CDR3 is CASSKTQARDRKYEQYF. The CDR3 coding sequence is TGTGCCAGCAGCAAAACCCAGGCCCGGGACAGAAAATACGAGCAGTACTTC.

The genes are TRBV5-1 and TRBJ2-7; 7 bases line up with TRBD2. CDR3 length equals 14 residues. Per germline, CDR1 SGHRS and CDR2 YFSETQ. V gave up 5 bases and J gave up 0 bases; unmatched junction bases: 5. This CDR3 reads CASRSERDSYEQYF. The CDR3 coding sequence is TGCGCCAGCAGGTCGGAGCGGGACTCCTACGAGCAGTACTTC.

The CDR3 DNA sequence: TGTGCCAGTAGCAGAAAGATCACAGATACGCAGTATTTT. This sequence encodes CASSRKITDTQYF. The chain combines TRBV19 with TRBJ2-3; D call uncertain. Trimming removed 6 bases at V and 2 bases at J, with 9 bases between. Germline V gene data show CDR1 as LNHDA and CDR2 as SQIVND (reference sequence). CDR3 size: 13 residues.

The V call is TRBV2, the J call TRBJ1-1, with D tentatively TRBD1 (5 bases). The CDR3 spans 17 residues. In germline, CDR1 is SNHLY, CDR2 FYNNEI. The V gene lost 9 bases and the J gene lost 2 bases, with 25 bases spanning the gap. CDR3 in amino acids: CARPLGLTVRTNTEAFF. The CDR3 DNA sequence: TGTGCCAGACCCTTGGGATTGACAGTAAGAACCAACACTGAAGCTTTCTTT.

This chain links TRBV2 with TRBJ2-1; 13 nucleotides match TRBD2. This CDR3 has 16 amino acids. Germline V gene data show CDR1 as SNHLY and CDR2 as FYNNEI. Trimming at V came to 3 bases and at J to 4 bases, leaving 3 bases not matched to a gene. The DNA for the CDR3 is TGTGCCAGCAGTGACAGACTAGCGGGGGGTTACAATGAGCAGTTCTTC. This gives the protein CASSDRLAGGYNEQFF.

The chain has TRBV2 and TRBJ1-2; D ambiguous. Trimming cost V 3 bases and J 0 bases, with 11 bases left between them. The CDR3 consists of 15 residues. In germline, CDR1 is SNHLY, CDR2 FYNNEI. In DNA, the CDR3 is TGTGCCAGCAGTGATTGGCTTAATGCTAACTATGGCTACACCTTC. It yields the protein CASSDWLNANYGYTF.